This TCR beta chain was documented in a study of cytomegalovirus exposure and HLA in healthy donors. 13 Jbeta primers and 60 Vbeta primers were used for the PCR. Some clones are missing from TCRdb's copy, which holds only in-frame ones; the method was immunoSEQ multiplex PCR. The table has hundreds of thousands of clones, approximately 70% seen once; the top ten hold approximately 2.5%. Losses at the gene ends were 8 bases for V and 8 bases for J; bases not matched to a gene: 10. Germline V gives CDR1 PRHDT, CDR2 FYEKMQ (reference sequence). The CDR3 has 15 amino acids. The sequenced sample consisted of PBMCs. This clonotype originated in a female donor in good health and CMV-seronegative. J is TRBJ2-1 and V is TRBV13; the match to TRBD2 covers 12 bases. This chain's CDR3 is CASRRTSGTRDEQFF. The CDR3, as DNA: TGTGCCAGCCGCCGGACTAGCGGGACTAGGGATGAGCAGTTCTTC. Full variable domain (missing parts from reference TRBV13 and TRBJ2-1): AAGVIQSPRHLIKEKRETATLKCYPIPRHDTVYWYQQGPGQDPQFLISFYEKMQSDKGSIPDRFSAQQFSDYHSELNMSSLELGDSALYFCASRRTSGTRDEQFFGPGTRLTVL.